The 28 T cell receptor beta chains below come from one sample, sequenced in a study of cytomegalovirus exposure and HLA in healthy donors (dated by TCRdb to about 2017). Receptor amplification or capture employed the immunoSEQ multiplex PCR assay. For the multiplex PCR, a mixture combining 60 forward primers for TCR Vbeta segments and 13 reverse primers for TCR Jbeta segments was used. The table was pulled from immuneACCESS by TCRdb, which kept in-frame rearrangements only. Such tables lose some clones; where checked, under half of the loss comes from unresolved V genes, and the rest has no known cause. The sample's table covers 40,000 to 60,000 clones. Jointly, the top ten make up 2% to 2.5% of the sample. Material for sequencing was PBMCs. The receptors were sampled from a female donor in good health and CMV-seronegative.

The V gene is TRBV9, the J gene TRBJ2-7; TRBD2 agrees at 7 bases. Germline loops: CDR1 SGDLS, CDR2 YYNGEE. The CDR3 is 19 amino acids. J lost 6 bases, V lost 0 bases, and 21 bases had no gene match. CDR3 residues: CASSVGGENSLAGDAEQYF. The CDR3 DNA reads TGTGCCAGCAGCGTAGGGGGGGAAAACAGCCTCGCGGGAGACGCCGAGCAGTACTTC.

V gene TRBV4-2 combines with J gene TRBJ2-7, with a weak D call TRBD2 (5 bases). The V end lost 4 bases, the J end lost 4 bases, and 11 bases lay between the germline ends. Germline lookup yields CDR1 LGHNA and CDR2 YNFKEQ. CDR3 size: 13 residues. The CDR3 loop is CASSRGALYEQYF. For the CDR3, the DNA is TGTGCCAGCAGCCGGGGAGCACTATACGAGCAGTACTTC.

The CDR3 nucleotides are TGTGCCAGCAGCTTGATAGCGGGAGCTCACGAGCAGTACTTC. Translation: CASSLIAGAHEQYF. The J gene is TRBJ2-7, the V gene TRBV28, with 9 bases lining up with TRBD2. The CDR3 spans 14 residues. Per the germline V gene, CDR1 is MDHEN and CDR2 is SYDVKM. V trimming: 6 bases; J trimming: 5 bases; junction bases outside the gene matches: 8.

CDR3 amino acids: CASSLRVLGNQPQHF. CDR3 bases: TGTGCCAGCAGTTTGAGGGTTCTGGGCAATCAGCCCCAGCATTTT. V gene TRBV28 combines with J gene TRBJ1-5; no clear D. The CDR3 contains 15 residues. Germline V gives CDR1 MDHEN, CDR2 SYDVKM. Trimming shortened V by 3 bases and J by 2 bases, and 11 bases separated the two germline ends.

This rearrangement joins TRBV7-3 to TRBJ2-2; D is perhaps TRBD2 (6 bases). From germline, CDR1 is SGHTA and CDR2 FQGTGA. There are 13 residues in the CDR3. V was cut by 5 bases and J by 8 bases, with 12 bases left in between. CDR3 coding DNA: TGTGCCAGCAGCCCATCGGGGAGGGGGGAGCTGTTTTTT. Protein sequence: CASSPSGRGELFF.

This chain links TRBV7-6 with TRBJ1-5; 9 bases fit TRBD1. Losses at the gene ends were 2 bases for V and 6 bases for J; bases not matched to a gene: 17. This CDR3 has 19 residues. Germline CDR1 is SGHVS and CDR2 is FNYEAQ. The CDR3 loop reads CASSLIWGQGPRMGQPQHF. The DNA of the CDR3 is TGTGCCAGCAGCTTAATTTGGGGACAGGGCCCTAGAATGGGTCAGCCCCAGCATTTT.

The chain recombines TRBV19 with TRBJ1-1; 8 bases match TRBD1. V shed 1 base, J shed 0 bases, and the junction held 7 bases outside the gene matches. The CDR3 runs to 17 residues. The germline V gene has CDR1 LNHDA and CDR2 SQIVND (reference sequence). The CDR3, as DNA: TGTGCCAGTAGTATAGTAGCCGCAGGGGGCCTGAACACTGAAGCTTTCTTT. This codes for CASSIVAAGGLNTEAFF.

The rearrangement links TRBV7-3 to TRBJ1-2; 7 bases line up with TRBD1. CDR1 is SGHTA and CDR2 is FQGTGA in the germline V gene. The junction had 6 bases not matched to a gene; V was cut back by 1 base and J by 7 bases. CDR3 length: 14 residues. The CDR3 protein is CASSLNRQGGGYTF. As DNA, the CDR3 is TGTGCCAGCAGCTTAAACCGACAGGGCGGTGGCTACACCTTC.

CDR3 loop: CASSVDSRGRGPDTQYF. CDR3 nucleotides: TGTGCCAGCAGCGTAGACTCCAGGGGCCGAGGCCCAGATACGCAGTATTTT. The chain recombines TRBV9 with TRBJ2-3, with a possible D match to TRBD1 (6 bases). Trimming stripped 0 bases from V and 4 bases from J, with 18 bases between. This CDR3 has 17 amino acids. Germline CDR1 and CDR2: SGDLS and YYNGEE.

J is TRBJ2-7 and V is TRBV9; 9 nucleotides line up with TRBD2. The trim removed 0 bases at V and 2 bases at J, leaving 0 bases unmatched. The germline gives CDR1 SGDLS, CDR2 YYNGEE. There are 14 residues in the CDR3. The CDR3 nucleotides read TGTGCCAGCAGCGTAGGACTAGCGGCCTACGAGCAGTACTTC. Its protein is CASSVGLAAYEQYF.

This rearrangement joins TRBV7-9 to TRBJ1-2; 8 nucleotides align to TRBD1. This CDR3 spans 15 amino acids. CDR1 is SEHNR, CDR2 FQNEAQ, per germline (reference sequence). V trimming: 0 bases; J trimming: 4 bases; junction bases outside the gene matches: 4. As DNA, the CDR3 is TGTGCCAGCAGCTTAGCACAGGGGGTTAGCTATGGCTACACCTTC. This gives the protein CASSLAQGVSYGYTF.

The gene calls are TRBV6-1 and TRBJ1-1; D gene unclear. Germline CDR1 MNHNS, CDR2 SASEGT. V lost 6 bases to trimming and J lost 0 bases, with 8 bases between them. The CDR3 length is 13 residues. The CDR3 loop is CASRPNMNTEAFF. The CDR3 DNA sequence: TGTGCCAGCAGGCCCAACATGAACACTGAAGCTTTCTTT.

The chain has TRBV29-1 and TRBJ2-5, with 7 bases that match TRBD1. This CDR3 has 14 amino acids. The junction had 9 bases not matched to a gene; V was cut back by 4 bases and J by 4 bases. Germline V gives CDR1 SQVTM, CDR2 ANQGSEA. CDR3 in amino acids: CSVAKRQGGETQYF. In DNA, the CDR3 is TGCAGCGTTGCGAAAAGACAGGGCGGAGAGACCCAGTACTTC.

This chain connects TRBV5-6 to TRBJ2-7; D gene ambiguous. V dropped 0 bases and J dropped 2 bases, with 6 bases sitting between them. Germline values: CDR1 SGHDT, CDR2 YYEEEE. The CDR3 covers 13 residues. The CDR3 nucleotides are TGTGCCAGCAGCTTGGGCAGTGCCTACGAGCAGTACTTC. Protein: CASSLGSAYEQYF.

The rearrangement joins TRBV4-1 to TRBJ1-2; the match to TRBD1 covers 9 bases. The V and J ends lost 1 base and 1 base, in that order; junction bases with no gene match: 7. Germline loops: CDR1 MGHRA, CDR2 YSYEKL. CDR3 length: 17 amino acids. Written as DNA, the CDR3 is TGCGCCAGCAGCCAAGTTTGGGACAGGGATCTTAACTATGGCTACACCTTC. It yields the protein CASSQVWDRDLNYGYTF.

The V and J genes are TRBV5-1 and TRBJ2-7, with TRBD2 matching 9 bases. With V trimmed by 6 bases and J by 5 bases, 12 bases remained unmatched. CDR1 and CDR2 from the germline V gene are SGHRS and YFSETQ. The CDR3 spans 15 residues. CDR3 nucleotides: TGCGCCAGCAACCATGGCGGGATAGCGGGAGACGAGCAGTACTTC. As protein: CASNHGGIAGDEQYF. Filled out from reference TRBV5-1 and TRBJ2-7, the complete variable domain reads KAGVTQTPRYLIKTRGQQVTLSCSPISGHRSVSWYQQTPGQGLQFLFEYFSETQRNKGNFPGRFSGRQFSNSRSEMNVSTLELGDSALYLCASNHGGIAGDEQYFGPGTRLTVT.

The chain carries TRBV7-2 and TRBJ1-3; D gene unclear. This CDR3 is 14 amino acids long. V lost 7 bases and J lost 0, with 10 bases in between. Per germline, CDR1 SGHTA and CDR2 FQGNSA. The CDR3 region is CASMSGLSGNTIYF. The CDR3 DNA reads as TGTGCCAGCATGTCAGGACTCTCTGGAAACACCATATATTTT.

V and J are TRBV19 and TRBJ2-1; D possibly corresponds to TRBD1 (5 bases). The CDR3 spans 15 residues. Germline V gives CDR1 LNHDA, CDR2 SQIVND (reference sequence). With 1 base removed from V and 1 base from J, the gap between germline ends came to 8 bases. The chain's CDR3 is CASSIGGQSYNEQFF. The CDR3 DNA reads TGTGCCAGTAGTATAGGGGGCCAGTCCTACAATGAGCAGTTCTTC.

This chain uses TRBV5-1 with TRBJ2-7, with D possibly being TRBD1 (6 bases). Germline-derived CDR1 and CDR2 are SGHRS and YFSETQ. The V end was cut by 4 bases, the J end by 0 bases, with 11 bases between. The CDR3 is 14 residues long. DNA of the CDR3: TGCGCCAGCAGCAAGGCAGGGGACTCCTACGAGCAGTACTTC. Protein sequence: CASSKAGDSYEQYF.

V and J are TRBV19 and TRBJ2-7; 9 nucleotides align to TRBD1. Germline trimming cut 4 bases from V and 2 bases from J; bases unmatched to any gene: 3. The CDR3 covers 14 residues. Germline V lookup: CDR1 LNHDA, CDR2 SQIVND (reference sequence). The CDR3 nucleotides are TGTGCCAGTAGTAGGGACAGGGCCGCCTACGAGCAGTACTTC. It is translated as CASSRDRAAYEQYF.

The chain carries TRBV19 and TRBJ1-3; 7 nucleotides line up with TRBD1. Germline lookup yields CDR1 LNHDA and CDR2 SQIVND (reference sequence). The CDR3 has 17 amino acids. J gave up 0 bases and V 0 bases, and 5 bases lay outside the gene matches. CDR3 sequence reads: CASSIDTGAYSGNTIYF. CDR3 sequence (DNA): TGTGCCAGTAGTATAGATACAGGGGCCTACTCTGGAAACACCATATATTTT.

In DNA, the CDR3 is TGCGCCAGCAGCTCCTACGGGGCCGGGGAGCTGTTTTTT. Its translation: CASSSYGAGELFF. The chain couples TRBV5-1 to TRBJ2-2; D might be TRBD2 (5 bases). The CDR3 spans 13 residues. V lost 3 bases and J lost 6, with 9 bases in between. Germline V gene data show CDR1 as SGHRS and CDR2 as YFSETQ.

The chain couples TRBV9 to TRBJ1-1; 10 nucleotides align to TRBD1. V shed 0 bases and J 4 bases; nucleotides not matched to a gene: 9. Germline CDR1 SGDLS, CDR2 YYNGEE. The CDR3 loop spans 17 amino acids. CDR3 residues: CASSVDPGQGVVTEAFF. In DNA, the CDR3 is TGTGCCAGCAGCGTAGATCCCGGACAGGGGGTCGTCACTGAAGCTTTCTTT.

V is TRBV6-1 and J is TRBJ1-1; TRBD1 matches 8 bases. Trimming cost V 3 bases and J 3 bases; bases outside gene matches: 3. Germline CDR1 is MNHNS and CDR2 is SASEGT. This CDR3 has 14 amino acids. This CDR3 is CASSEGGQDTEAFF. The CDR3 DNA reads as TGTGCCAGCAGTGAGGGGGGACAGGACACTGAAGCTTTCTTT.

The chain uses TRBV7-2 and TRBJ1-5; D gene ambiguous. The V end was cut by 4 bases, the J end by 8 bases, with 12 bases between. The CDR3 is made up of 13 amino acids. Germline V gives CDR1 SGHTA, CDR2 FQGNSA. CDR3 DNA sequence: TGTGCCAGCAGCTCGACTGGCGTGAAGCCCCAGCATTTT. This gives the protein CASSSTGVKPQHF.

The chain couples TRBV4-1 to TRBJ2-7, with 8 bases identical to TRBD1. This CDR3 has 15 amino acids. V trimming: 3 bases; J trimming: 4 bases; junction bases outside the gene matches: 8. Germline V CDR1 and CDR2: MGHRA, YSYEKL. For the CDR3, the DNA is TGCGCCAGCAGCCATGGACAGGGATTCGCGTACGAGCAGTACTTC. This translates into CASSHGQGFAYEQYF.

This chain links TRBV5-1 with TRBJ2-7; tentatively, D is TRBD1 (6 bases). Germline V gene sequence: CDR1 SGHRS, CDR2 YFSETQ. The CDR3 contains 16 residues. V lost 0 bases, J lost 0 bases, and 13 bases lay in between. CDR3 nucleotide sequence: TGCGCCAGCAGCTTGGCCTTAAGGACAGTCTCCTACGAGCAGTACTTC. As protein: CASSLALRTVSYEQYF.

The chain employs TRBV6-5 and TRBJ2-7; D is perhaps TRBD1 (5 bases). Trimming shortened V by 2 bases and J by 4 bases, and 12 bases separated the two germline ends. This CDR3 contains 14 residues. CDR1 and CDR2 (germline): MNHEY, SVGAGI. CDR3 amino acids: CASSYIGQPYEQYF. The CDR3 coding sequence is TGTGCCAGCAGTTACATAGGACAACCATACGAGCAGTACTTC.